This entry lists 5 T cell receptor beta chains sequenced from one sample in a study of CD4 T cells in relation to SARS-CoV-2 and coronaviruses. Using immunoSEQ multiplex PCR, the repertoire was profiled, and TCRdb retains in-frame clones only, with some absent. The sample includes about 24,000 clones, about 75% of them seen just once. These receptors are not linked to any known antigen. CD4+ T cells from unexposed donors were obtained before the COVID-19 pandemic (2011-2018). The cells were cultured for under 13 days before CD4+ T cells were isolated. The source material was CD4+ T cells from PBMCs, cultured in vitro. The receptor set was obtained from a human donor in good health.

This chain uses TRBV11-2 with TRBJ1-2; D possibly corresponds to TRBD1 (5 bases). The V and J ends lost 0 bases and 6 bases respectively, with 11 bases between them. The CDR3 is made up of 14 amino acids. In germline, CDR1 is SGHAT, CDR2 FQNNGV. This chain's CDR3 is CASSLEARADGYTF. The CDR3, as DNA: TGTGCCAGCAGCTTAGAAGCCAGGGCGGATGGCTACACCTTC.

The rearrangement joins TRBV4-1 to TRBJ2-7; a possible D gene is TRBD2 (6 bases). The V and J ends lost 3 bases and 2 bases respectively, with 8 bases between them. Germline CDR1 MGHRA, CDR2 YSYEKL. The CDR3 is 13 residues long. The CDR3 here is CASSQGLAYEQYF. CDR3 in DNA: TGCGCCAGCAGCCAGGGACTCGCCTACGAGCAGTACTTC.

The gene calls are TRBV3-1 (or the pseudogene TRBV3-2) and TRBJ1-1; 9 nucleotides align to TRBD1. Trimming cost V 4 bases and J 4 bases; bases outside gene matches: 10. The CDR3 runs to 16 residues. Germline CDR1 reads LGHDT; CDR2 reads YNNKEL (reference sequence). The CDR3 loop is CASSLKSGQGFTEAFF. In nucleotides, the CDR3 is TGTGCCAGCAGCCTTAAATCGGGACAGGGATTCACTGAAGCTTTCTTT.

The genes are TRBV12-5 and TRBJ2-7, with no clear D. Per the germline V gene, CDR1 is LGHNT and CDR2 is FRNRAP. CDR3 length equals 13 residues. Trimming took off 6 bases at V and 7 bases at J, with 16 bases between the two ends. DNA for the CDR3: TGTGCTAGTGGCTACGGATCGCGTGGGGAGCAGTACTTC. It yields the protein CASGYGSRGEQYF.

The rearrangement uses TRBV28 and TRBJ2-1; no reliable D call. The length of the CDR3 is 12 residues. Deletions cut 1 base from V and 6 bases from J, with 4 bases between. From germline, CDR1 is MDHEN and CDR2 SYDVKM. As DNA, the CDR3 is TGTGCCAGCAGTTTATTAGGCAATGAGCAGTTCTTC. Translating it yields CASSLLGNEQFF. The full variable domain, its missing parts supplied by reference TRBV28 and TRBJ2-1, is DVKVTQSSRYLVKRTGEKVFLECVQDMDHENMFWYRQDPGLGLRLIYFSYDVKMKEKGDIPEGYSVSREKKERFSLILESASTNQTSMYLCASSLLGNEQFFGPGTRLTVL.